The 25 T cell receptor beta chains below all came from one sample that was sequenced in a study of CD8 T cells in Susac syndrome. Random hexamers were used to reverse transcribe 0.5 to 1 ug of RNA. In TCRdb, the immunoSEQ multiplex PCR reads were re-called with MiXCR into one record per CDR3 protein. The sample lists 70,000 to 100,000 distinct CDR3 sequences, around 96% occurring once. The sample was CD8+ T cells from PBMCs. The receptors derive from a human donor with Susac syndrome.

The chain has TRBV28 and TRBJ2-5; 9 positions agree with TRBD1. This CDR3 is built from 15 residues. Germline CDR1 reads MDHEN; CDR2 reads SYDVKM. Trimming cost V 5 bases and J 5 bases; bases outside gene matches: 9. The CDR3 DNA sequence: TGTGCCAGCAGTATTACAGGGGGCGCGGGTGAGACCCAGTACTTC. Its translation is CASSITGGAGETQYF.

CDR3 DNA: TGCAGTGCTAGTTCCGGGACCGCCAACTATGGCTACACCTTC. Translating gives CSASSGTANYGYTF. The J gene is TRBJ1-2, the V gene TRBV20-1, with TRBD1 as a possible D gene (5 bases). In germline, CDR1 is DFQATT, CDR2 SNEGSKA (reference sequence). This CDR3 spans 14 amino acids. The germline V and J ends were trimmed by 3 bases and 2 bases, with 13 bases remaining between them.

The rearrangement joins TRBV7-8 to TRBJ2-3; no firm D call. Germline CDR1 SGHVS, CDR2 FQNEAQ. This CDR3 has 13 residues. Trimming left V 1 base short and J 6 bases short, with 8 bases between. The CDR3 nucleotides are TGTGCCAGCAGCTTAGATGCGGAGGATACGCAGTATTTT. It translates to CASSLDAEDTQYF.

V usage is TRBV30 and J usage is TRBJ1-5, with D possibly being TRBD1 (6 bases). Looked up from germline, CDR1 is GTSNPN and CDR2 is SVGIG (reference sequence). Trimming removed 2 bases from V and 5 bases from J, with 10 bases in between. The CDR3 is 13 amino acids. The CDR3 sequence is CAWSKGEHQPQHF. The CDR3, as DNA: TGTGCCTGGAGTAAGGGGGAGCATCAGCCCCAGCATTTT.

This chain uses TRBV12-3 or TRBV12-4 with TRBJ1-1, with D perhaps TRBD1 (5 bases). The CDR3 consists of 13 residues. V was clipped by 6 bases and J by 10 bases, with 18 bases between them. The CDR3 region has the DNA TGTGCCAGCAGGAGGGGACCGAGCGTGGGAGCTTTCTTT. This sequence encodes CASRRGPSVGAFF.

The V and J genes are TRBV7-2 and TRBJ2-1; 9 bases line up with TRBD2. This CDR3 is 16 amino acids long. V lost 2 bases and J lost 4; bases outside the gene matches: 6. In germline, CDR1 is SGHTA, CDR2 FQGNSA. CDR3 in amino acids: CASSLSGLAGYNEQFF. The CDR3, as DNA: TGTGCCAGCAGCTTATCAGGCCTAGCGGGGTACAATGAGCAGTTCTTC. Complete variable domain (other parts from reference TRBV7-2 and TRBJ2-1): GAGVSQSPSNKVTEKGKDVELRCDPISGHTALYWYRQSLGQGLEFLIYFQGNSAPDKSGLPSDRFSAERTGGSVSTLTIQRTQQEDSAVYLCASSLSGLAGYNEQFFGPGTRLTVL.

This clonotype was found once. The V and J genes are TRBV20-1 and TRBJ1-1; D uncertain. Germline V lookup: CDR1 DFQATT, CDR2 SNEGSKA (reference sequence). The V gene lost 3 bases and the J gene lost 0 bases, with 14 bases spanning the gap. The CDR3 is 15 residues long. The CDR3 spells CSASKVPRLNTEAFF. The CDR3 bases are TGCAGTGCTAGTAAGGTCCCCCGCTTGAACACTGAAGCTTTCTTT.

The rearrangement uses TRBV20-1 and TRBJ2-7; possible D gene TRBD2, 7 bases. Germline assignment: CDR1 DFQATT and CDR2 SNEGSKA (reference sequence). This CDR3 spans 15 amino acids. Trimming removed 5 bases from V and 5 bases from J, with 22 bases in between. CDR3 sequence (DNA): TGCAGTGCTGGCTCCCGGGCGGGGGCGATACACGAGCAGTACTTC. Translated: CSAGSRAGAIHEQYF.

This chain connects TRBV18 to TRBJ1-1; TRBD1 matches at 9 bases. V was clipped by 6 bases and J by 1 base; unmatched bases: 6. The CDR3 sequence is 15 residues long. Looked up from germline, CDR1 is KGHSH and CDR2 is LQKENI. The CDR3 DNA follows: TGTGCCAGCTCTAAACGACAGGGGGAGAACACTGAAGCTTTCTTT. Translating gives CASSKRQGENTEAFF.

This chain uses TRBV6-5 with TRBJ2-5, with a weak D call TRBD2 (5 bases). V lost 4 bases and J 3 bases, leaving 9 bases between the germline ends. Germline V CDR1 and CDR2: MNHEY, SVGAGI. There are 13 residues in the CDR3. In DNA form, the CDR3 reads TGTGCCAGCAGTTCCATCGGGGAAGAGACCCAGTACTTC. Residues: CASSSIGEETQYF.

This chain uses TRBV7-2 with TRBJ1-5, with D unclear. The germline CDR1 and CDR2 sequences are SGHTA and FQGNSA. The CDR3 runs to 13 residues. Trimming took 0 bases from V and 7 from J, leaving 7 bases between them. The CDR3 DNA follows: TGTGCCAGCAGCTTAGCCCTCGGGCAGCCCCAGCATTTT. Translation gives CASSLALGQPQHF.

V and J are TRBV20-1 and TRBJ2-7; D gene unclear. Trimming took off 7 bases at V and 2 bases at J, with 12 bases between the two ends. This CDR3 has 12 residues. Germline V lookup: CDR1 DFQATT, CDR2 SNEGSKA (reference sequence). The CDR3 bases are TGCAGTGTGGGCGACAACCCCTACGAGCAGTACTTC. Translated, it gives CSVGDNPYEQYF.

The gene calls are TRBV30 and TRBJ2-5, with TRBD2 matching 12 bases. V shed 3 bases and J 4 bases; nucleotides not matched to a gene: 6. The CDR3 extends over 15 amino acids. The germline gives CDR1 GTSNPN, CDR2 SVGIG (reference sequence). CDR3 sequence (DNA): TGTGCCTGGAGCTCACTAGCGGGGGGTGGAGAGACCCAGTACTTC. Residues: CAWSSLAGGGETQYF. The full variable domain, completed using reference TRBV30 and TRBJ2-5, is SQTIHQWPATLVQPVGSPLSLECTVEGTSNPNLYWYRQAAGRGLQLLFYSVGIGQISSEVPQNLSASRPQDRQFILSSKKLLLSDSGFYLCAWSSLAGGGETQYFGPGTRLLVL.

The chain's CDR3 is CASSLHGTANEQFF. DNA for the CDR3: TGTGCCAGCAGCCTCCATGGGACAGCCAATGAGCAGTTCTTC. The genes are TRBV5-4 and TRBJ2-1, with 7 bases matching TRBD1. Trimming removed 4 bases from V and 6 bases from J; junction bases left unmatched: 7. The CDR3 is 14 residues long. Looked up from germline, CDR1 is SGHNT and CDR2 is YYREEE (reference sequence).

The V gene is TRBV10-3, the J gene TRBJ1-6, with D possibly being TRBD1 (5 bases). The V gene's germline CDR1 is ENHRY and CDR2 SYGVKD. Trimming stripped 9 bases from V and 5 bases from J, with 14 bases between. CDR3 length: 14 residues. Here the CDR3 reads CAIRTGTDNSPLHF. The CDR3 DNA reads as TGTGCCATACGGACCGGGACCGATAATTCACCCCTCCACTTT.

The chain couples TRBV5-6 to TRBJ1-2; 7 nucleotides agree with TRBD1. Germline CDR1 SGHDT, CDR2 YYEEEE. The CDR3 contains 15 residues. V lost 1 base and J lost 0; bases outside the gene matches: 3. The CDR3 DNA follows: TGTGCCAGCAGCTTGCAGGGGGTAACTAACTATGGCTACACCTTC. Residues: CASSLQGVTNYGYTF.

The CDR3 DNA sequence: TGTGCCTGGAGTGTGGCAATGGGCTCTGAAGCTTTCTTT. Its translation: CAWSVAMGSEAFF. V and J are TRBV30 and TRBJ1-1; D uncertain. The V gene's germline CDR1 is GTSNPN and CDR2 SVGIG (reference sequence). V shed 0 bases and J shed 6 bases, with 11 bases lying between them. The CDR3 totals 13 residues.

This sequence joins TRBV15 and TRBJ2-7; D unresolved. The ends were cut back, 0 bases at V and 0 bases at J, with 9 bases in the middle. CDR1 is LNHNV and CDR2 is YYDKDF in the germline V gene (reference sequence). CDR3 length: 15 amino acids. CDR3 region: CATSRDMMNSYEQYF. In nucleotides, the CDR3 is TGTGCCACCAGCAGAGATATGATGAACTCCTACGAGCAGTACTTC.

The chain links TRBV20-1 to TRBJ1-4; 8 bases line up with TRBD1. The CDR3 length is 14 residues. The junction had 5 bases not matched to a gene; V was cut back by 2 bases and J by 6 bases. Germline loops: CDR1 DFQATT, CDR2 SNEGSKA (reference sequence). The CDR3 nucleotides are TGCAGTGCTAGAAGGACAGGGCGGGATGAAAAACTGTTTTTT. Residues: CSARRTGRDEKLFF.

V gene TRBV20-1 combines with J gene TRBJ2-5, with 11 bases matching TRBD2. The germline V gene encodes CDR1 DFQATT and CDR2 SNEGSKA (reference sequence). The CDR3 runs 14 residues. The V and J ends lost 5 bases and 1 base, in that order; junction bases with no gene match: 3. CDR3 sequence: CSAATSGGQETQYF. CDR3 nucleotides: TGCAGTGCTGCTACTAGCGGGGGCCAAGAGACCCAGTACTTC.

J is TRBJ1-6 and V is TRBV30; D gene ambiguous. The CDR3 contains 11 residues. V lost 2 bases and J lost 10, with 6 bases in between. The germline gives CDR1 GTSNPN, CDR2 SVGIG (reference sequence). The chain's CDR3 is CAWSRGSPLHF. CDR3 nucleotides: TGTGCCTGGAGTCGCGGGTCACCCCTCCACTTT.

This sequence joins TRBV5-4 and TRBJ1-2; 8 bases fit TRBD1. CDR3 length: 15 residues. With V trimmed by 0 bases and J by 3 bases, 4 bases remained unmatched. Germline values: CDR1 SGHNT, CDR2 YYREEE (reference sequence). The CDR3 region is CASSLAGGVDYGYTF. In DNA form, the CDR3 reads TGTGCCAGCAGCTTGGCAGGGGGCGTTGACTATGGCTACACCTTC.

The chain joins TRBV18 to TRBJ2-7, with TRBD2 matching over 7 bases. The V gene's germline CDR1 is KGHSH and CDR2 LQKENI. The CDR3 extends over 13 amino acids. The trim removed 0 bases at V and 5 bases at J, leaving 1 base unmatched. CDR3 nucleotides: TGTGCCAGCTCACCACCACGGGGGGACGAGCAGTACTTC. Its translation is CASSPPRGDEQYF.

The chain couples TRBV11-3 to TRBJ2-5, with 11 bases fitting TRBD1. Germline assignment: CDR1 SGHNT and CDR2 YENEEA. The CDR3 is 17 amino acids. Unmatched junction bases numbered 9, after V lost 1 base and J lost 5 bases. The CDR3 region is CASSLGSRTGGAETQYF. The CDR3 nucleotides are TGTGCCAGCAGCTTAGGCTCGCGGACAGGGGGCGCGGAGACCCAGTACTTC.

CDR3 coding DNA: TGTGCCTGGAGTAGAAACACTGAAGCTTTCTTT. Translating gives CAWSRNTEAFF. The chain uses TRBV30 and TRBJ1-1; D gene uncertain. The length of the CDR3 is 11 residues. Per germline, CDR1 GTSNPN and CDR2 SVGIG (reference sequence). Trimming removed 2 bases from V and 2 bases from J, with 3 bases in between.